Each of the 14 T cell receptor beta chains below was sequenced from the same sample in a study of T cell changes during pregnancy in multiple sclerosis. Using immunoSEQ multiplex PCR, the repertoire was profiled, and TCRdb retains in-frame clones only, with some absent. The repertoire holds 30,000 to 40,000 clones, around 90% seen once, with approximately 0.5% in the top ten. This material consisted of CD4+ T cells from peripheral blood mononuclear cells, taken in the second trimester of pregnancy. The receptors originated from a female donor with multiple sclerosis, enrolled in a pregnancy study.

The rearrangement uses TRBV11-2 and TRBJ2-7, with TRBD2 matching 9 bases. The germline CDR1 and CDR2 sequences are SGHAT and FQNNGV. Unmatched junction bases numbered 2, after V lost 3 bases and J lost 2 bases. The CDR3 contains 14 residues. CDR3 sequence reads: CASSLTSGTYEQYF. For the CDR3, the DNA is TGTGCCAGCAGCTTGACTAGCGGTACCTACGAGCAGTACTTC.

The chain couples TRBV6-5 to TRBJ2-7; TRBD2 matches at 12 bases. J was trimmed by 0 bases and V by 5 bases; bases with no gene match: 2. The CDR3 sequence is 15 residues long. CDR1 is MNHEY and CDR2 is SVGAGI in the germline V gene. The CDR3 region has the DNA TGTGCCAGCAGTCCACTAGCGGGAGGCTCCTACGAGCAGTACTTC. Translating it yields CASSPLAGGSYEQYF.

The chain uses TRBV27 and TRBJ2-5, with TRBD1 matching 9 bases. This CDR3 has 15 residues. The V segment lost 6 bases and the J segment 6 bases; nucleotides outside the gene matches: 11. CDR1 is MNHEY, CDR2 SMNVEV, per germline (reference sequence). The DNA of the CDR3 is TGTGCCAGCAGGGCCCCCGGGACAGGGCGAAAGACCCAGTACTTC. Its protein product is CASRAPGTGRKTQYF.

This clone was observed a handful of times. The rearrangement joins TRBV11-2 to TRBJ2-1, with 11 nucleotides matching TRBD2. The V gene end was trimmed by 2 bases and the J gene end by 10 bases; junction bases not matched to a gene: 4. CDR1 and CDR2 from the germline V gene are SGHAT and FQNNGV. The CDR3 is 14 residues long. The CDR3 DNA reads TGTGCCAGCAGCTTACGACTAGCGGGAAGGGAGCAGTTCTTC. The encoded protein is CASSLRLAGREQFF.

V gene TRBV5-1 combines with J gene TRBJ1-1, with TRBD1 as a possible D gene (5 bases). The germline gives CDR1 SGHRS, CDR2 YFSETQ. This CDR3 has 13 amino acids. V lost 4 bases to trimming and J lost 5 bases, with 12 bases between them. CDR3 nucleotides: TGCGCCAGCAGCGAGGGAGGGGAAACTGAAGCTTTCTTT. This translates into CASSEGGETEAFF.

This chain uses TRBV6-5 with TRBJ2-7; no definite D call. Germline V gene lookup returns CDR1 MNHEY and CDR2 SVGAGI. The V gene lost 0 bases and the J gene lost 2 bases, with 5 bases spanning the gap. This CDR3 is 13 amino acids long. The CDR3 loop is CASSYSQAYEQYF. CDR3 nucleotides: TGTGCCAGCAGTTACTCCCAGGCCTACGAGCAGTACTTC.

This chain uses TRBV6-5 with TRBJ1-1; D is perhaps TRBD1 (6 bases). V shed 6 bases and J shed 1 base, with 15 bases lying between them. CDR3 length: 15 amino acids. Germline-derived CDR1 and CDR2 are MNHEY and SVGAGI. Written as DNA, the CDR3 is TGTGCCAGCAGACGCGACGGACAGAAGAACACTGAAGCTTTCTTT. Amino acid sequence: CASRRDGQKNTEAFF.

This clone came up once. The V and J genes are TRBV2 and TRBJ2-2; the D gene is possibly TRBD1 (5 bases). Germline CDR1 is SNHLY and CDR2 is FYNNEI. The V and J ends lost 6 bases and 0 bases respectively, with 11 bases between them. This CDR3 comprises 15 residues. The CDR3 coding sequence is TGTGCCAGCAGAGCCAGGGTGGCGAACACCGGGGAGCTGTTTTTT. Its translation: CASRARVANTGELFF.

V is TRBV14 and J is TRBJ2-7, with TRBD1 matching 7 bases. Losses at the gene ends were 0 bases for V and 8 bases for J; bases not matched to a gene: 7. This CDR3 spans 14 amino acids. The germline CDR1 and CDR2 sequences are SGHDN and FVKESK. The CDR3 reads CASSQEVMTGKQYF. In nucleotides, the CDR3 is TGTGCCAGCAGCCAAGAAGTCATGACAGGGAAGCAGTACTTC.

This clone was seen only once. The chain couples TRBV7-2 to TRBJ2-4; 8 bases are shared with TRBD1. The CDR3 sequence is 13 residues long. Trimming removed 5 bases from V and 15 bases from J; junction bases left unmatched: 12. Germline V gene sequence: CDR1 SGHTA, CDR2 FQGNSA. CDR3 amino acids: CASSGTLQGAWYF. CDR3 nucleotides: TGTGCCAGCAGCGGGACTCTCCAGGGGGCTTGGTACTTC.

The chain has TRBV7-2 and TRBJ1-2, with TRBD1 matching 7 bases. Germline CDR1 SGHTA, CDR2 FQGNSA. CDR3 length equals 16 residues. The ends lost 0 bases at V and 8 bases at J; junction bases unmatched: 12. The CDR3 sequence: CASSLATGSGVQGYTF. For the CDR3, the DNA is TGTGCCAGCAGCTTAGCGACAGGGAGTGGTGTACAGGGCTACACCTTC.

This clone was seen a handful of times. The CDR3 reads CASSLPRASNQPQHF. The CDR3 DNA follows: TGTGCCAGCAGTTTACCCAGGGCTAGCAATCAGCCCCAGCATTTT. J is TRBJ1-5 and V is TRBV28, with TRBD1 as a possible D gene (5 bases). The CDR3 runs to 15 residues. V lost 2 bases and J lost 0, with 8 bases in between. Germline loops: CDR1 MDHEN, CDR2 SYDVKM.

J is TRBJ2-3 and V is TRBV4-1; D is possibly TRBD2 (6 bases). V gave up 4 bases and J gave up 0 bases, with 17 bases separating them. Germline CDR1 is MGHRA and CDR2 is YSYEKL. This CDR3 spans 17 amino acids. CDR3 sequence: CASSLGSGGASTDTQYF. For the CDR3, the DNA is TGCGCCAGCAGCCTTGGTAGCGGCGGAGCGAGCACAGATACGCAGTATTTT.

The J gene is TRBJ2-1, the V gene TRBV9; a possible D gene is TRBD2 (6 bases). Germline lookup yields CDR1 SGDLS and CDR2 YYNGEE. With 1 base removed from V and 5 bases from J, the gap between germline ends came to 13 bases. The CDR3 runs to 15 residues. The CDR3, as DNA: TGTGCCAGCAGCGTAAGGTCGGGAGCACACAATGAGCAGTTCTTC. The encoded protein is CASSVRSGAHNEQFF.